These 27 T cell receptor beta chains came from one sample sequenced in a study of T-cell memory formation after mild COVID-19. TCRdb passed the 5' RACE reads through MiXCR, listing each CDR3 protein once. Here the sample spans approximately 410,000 distinct CDR3 sequences, roughly a quarter being singletons. The sample consisted of PBMCs or a T cell subset sorted from them (not recorded which). These receptor sequences come from an adult woman who had mild COVID-19 (a few samples of this study predate the infection). Cell type and time point are not known.

The chain carries TRBV2 and TRBJ2-2, with 12 bases lining up with TRBD2. The CDR3 runs 14 residues. Germline assignment: CDR1 SNHLY and CDR2 FYNNEI. Trimming removed 8 bases from V and 5 bases from J; junction bases left unmatched: 3. CDR3 region: CASDLAGGTGELFF. As DNA, the CDR3 is TGTGCCAGCGACCTAGCGGGAGGGACCGGGGAGCTGTTTTTT.

V and J are TRBV20-1 and TRBJ2-3; 9 positions match TRBD2. Trimming took 0 bases from V and 5 from J; bases not matched to a gene: 6. This CDR3 comprises 15 residues. Germline CDR1 and CDR2: DFQATT and SNEGSKA (reference sequence). CDR3 protein: CSARDLATSGDTQYF. In DNA form, the CDR3 reads TGCAGTGCTAGAGATCTGGCGACTAGCGGAGATACGCAGTATTTT.

This rearrangement joins TRBV5-1 to TRBJ1-6; 9 bases align to TRBD1. The CDR3 is 15 amino acids. Trimming removed 5 bases from V and 8 bases from J; junction bases left unmatched: 8. Germline CDR1 and CDR2: SGHRS and YFSETQ. CDR3 amino acids: CASSRGQGSDSPLHF. CDR3 DNA: TGCGCCAGCAGTCGGGGACAGGGATCTGATTCACCCCTCCACTTT.

V gene TRBV18 combines with J gene TRBJ2-1, with D hard to call. There are 15 residues in the CDR3. V was pared by 0 bases and J by 2 bases, with 8 bases between. The germline gives CDR1 KGHSH, CDR2 LQKENI. The CDR3: CASSPPGLAYNEQFF. The CDR3 bases are TGTGCCAGCTCACCACCCGGGTTAGCCTACAATGAGCAGTTCTTC.

The chain carries TRBV7-9 and TRBJ2-3, with TRBD2 identical over 11 bases. This CDR3 is 19 amino acids long. In germline, CDR1 is SEHNR, CDR2 FQNEAQ (reference sequence). Trimming removed 5 bases from V and 4 bases from J; junction bases left unmatched: 17. In DNA form, the CDR3 reads TGTGCCAGCAGCCCCGGGACTAGCGGTTCTAGGAGGGATGCAGATACGCAGTATTTT. Protein product: CASSPGTSGSRRDADTQYF. The entire variable domain, with the rest obtained from reference TRBV7-9 and TRBJ2-3, is as follows: DTGVSQNPRHKITKRGQNVTFRCDPISEHNRLYWYRQTLGQGPEFLTYFQNEAQLEKSRLLSDRFSAERPKGSFSTLEIQRTEQGDSAMYLCASSPGTSGSRRDADTQYFGPGTRLTVL.

This clonotype was counted only a few times. This rearrangement joins TRBV30 to TRBJ2-3; TRBD1 matches at 8 bases. The CDR3 length is 16 residues. Germline CDR1 is GTSNPN and CDR2 is SVGIG (reference sequence). J gave up 6 bases and V 0 bases, and 11 bases lay outside the gene matches. The CDR3 DNA is TGTGCCTGGAGTGTACTTCATGGACAGGGTGTGGATACGCAGTATTTT. Translating gives CAWSVLHGQGVDTQYF.

The chain combines TRBV29-1 with TRBJ2-7; D is perhaps TRBD2 (5 bases). Trimming took 7 bases from V and 5 from J, leaving 12 bases between them. CDR1 is SQVTM and CDR2 is ANQGSEA in the germline V gene. The CDR3 length is 11 residues. The DNA for the CDR3 is TGCAGCGCGCGGGCCACGAACGAGCAGTACTTC. This translates into CSARATNEQYF.

The chain has TRBV12-3 or TRBV12-4 and TRBJ2-1; no clear D gene. V lost 7 bases and J lost 4, with 14 bases in between. The CDR3 sequence is 14 residues long. In DNA form, the CDR3 reads TGTGCCAGCATCCCTAAAGAATCTTACAATGAGCAGTTCTTC. Residues: CASIPKESYNEQFF.

This clonotype was counted at least ten times. The chain's CDR3 is CASSLGSYGYTF. CDR3 bases: TGTGCCAGCAGTTTAGGTTCCTATGGCTACACCTTC. The rearrangement uses TRBV12-3 or TRBV12-4 and TRBJ1-2, with unresolved D. With 1 base removed from V and 4 bases from J, the gap between germline ends came to 4 bases. This CDR3 is built from 12 residues.

This clonotype has only a few counts. The chain combines TRBV20-1 with TRBJ1-5; no clear D gene. V shed 0 bases and J shed 9 bases, with 9 bases lying between them. Germline V gene data show CDR1 as DFQATT and CDR2 as SNEGSKA (reference sequence). CDR3 size: 12 residues. CDR3 amino acids: CSARDFVGPQHF. CDR3 coding DNA: TGCAGTGCTAGAGATTTCGTCGGGCCCCAGCATTTT.

The rearrangement joins TRBV30 to TRBJ1-5; D might be TRBD1 (5 bases). CDR3 length equals 14 residues. CDR1 is GTSNPN, CDR2 SVGIG, per germline (reference sequence). The V and J ends lost 3 bases and 4 bases respectively, with 13 bases between them. The CDR3 spells CAWSIRGRNQPQHF. The CDR3 DNA reads as TGTGCCTGGAGCATAAGGGGTCGAAATCAGCCCCAGCATTTT.

CDR3 loop: CASSLGTGGFRDTQYF. The CDR3 nucleotides are TGTGCCAGCAGCTTAGGGACAGGGGGTTTTCGAGATACGCAGTATTTT. The rearrangement links TRBV11-2 to TRBJ2-3; 10 bases fit TRBD1. The germline V gene has CDR1 SGHAT and CDR2 FQNNGV. This CDR3 comprises 16 residues. V dropped 1 base and J dropped 5; count of bases not matched to a gene: 6.

This chain links TRBV5-6 with TRBJ2-3; the D is unclear. CDR1 and CDR2 from the germline V gene are SGHDT and YYEEEE. The V end lost 0 bases, the J end lost 2 bases, and 7 bases lay between the germline ends. The CDR3 loop spans 14 amino acids. The CDR3 region has the DNA TGTGCCAGCAGCTTGGTACTGACCACAGATACGCAGTATTTT. Translated, it gives CASSLVLTTDTQYF.

The chain has TRBV5-6 and TRBJ2-3; D uncertain. Trimming removed 0 bases from V and 4 bases from J, with 12 bases in between. CDR3 length equals 15 residues. The germline CDR1 and CDR2 sequences are SGHDT and YYEEEE. The CDR3 DNA sequence: TGTGCCAGCAGCTTGGACGCCTTAAGAGCAGATACGCAGTATTTT. This encodes CASSLDALRADTQYF.

The chain carries TRBV21-1 and TRBJ2-5; the D call TRBD2 from the table was never checked on the DNA. TRBV21-1 is flagged as a pseudogene. This CDR3 comprises 15 residues. The CDR3 protein is CASPQGREPRGGQYF. CDR3 in DNA: TGTGCCAGCCCCCAGGGGCGGGAGCCCCGGGGAGGCCAGTACTTC.

This rearrangement joins TRBV15 to TRBJ2-3; D not certain. Trimming removed 1 base at V and 1 base at J, with 3 bases between. This CDR3 contains 13 residues. Germline V gene sequence: CDR1 LNHNV, CDR2 YYDKDF (reference sequence). CDR3 amino acids: CATSRGRTDTQYF. DNA of the CDR3: TGTGCCACCAGCAGAGGACGCACAGATACGCAGTATTTT.

The chain combines TRBV7-9 with TRBJ2-7; TRBD2 is a possible D gene (5 bases). Trimming left V 1 base short and J 3 bases short, with 10 bases between. The CDR3 sequence is 14 residues long. Germline V gives CDR1 SEHNR, CDR2 FQNEAQ (reference sequence). The CDR3 DNA reads as TGTGCCAGCAGCTTAGGTGGAGGCTACTACGAGCAGTACTTC. Amino acids: CASSLGGGYYEQYF.

The rearrangement uses TRBV7-2 and TRBJ2-2; 10 nucleotides match TRBD2. Germline CDR1 is SGHTA and CDR2 is FQGNSA. With V trimmed by 4 bases and J by 7 bases, 6 bases remained unmatched. The CDR3 has 15 amino acids. CDR3 bases: TGTGCCAGCAGCTCAAGCGGGAGGGCCCTCGGGGAGCTGTTTTTT. Residues: CASSSSGRALGELFF.

The gene calls are TRBV7-2 and TRBJ2-1; 8 bases match TRBD1. Germline CDR1 and CDR2: SGHTA and FQGNSA. This CDR3 is 15 amino acids long. With V trimmed by 3 bases and J by 5 bases, 6 bases remained unmatched. The CDR3 DNA sequence: TGTGCCAGCAGCTTTGACAGGGGCACCCACAATGAGCAGTTCTTC. Translating gives CASSFDRGTHNEQFF. Drawing the rest from reference TRBV7-2 and TRBJ2-1, the complete variable domain is GAGVSQSPSNKVTEKGKDVELRCDPISGHTALYWYRQSLGQGLEFLIYFQGNSAPDKSGLPSDRFSAERTGGSVSTLTIQRTQQEDSAVYLCASSFDRGTHNEQFFGPGTRLTVL.

V gene TRBV19 combines with J gene TRBJ2-6, with D possibly matching TRBD1 (6 bases). The V and J ends lost 5 bases and 4 bases respectively, with 12 bases between them. CDR1 LNHDA and CDR2 SQIVND come from the germline V gene (reference sequence). The CDR3 sequence is 15 residues long. The CDR3 DNA follows: TGTGCCAGTAGTGCACAGGGATCCGGGGCCAACGTCCTGACTTTC. It encodes CASSAQGSGANVLTF.

CDR3 sequence (DNA): TGTGCCAGCAGTTACTCGAAACAGGGGTACGAGCAGTACTTC. Encoded protein: CASSYSKQGYEQYF. This chain links TRBV6-5 with TRBJ2-7; 7 nucleotides match TRBD1. This CDR3 is 14 amino acids long. J was trimmed by 4 bases and V by 0 bases; bases with no gene match: 3. Per germline, CDR1 MNHEY and CDR2 SVGAGI.

This clonotype was recorded a few times. This chain joins TRBV24-1 and TRBJ2-5, with D perhaps matching TRBD2 (6 bases). This CDR3 is 15 amino acids long. The germline CDR1 and CDR2 sequences are KGHDR and SFDVKD. V lost 1 base, J lost 5 bases, and 13 bases lay in between. The CDR3, as DNA: TGTGCCACCAGTGATTTTGGGACTGGGGGGGAGACCCAGTACTTC. Translating it yields CATSDFGTGGETQYF.

This clonotype was picked up a small number of times. V usage is TRBV4-3 and J usage is TRBJ1-1; D uncertain. V was clipped by 1 base and J by 0 bases, with 12 bases between them. The CDR3 loop spans 16 amino acids. The germline V gene has CDR1 LGHNA and CDR2 YSLEER. This chain's CDR3 is CASSQGAGGMNTEAFF. The CDR3 DNA reads as TGCGCCAGCAGCCAAGGTGCAGGCGGGATGAACACTGAAGCTTTCTTT.

The J gene is TRBJ2-1, the V gene TRBV4-3, with 8 positions matching TRBD2. The CDR3 runs to 14 residues. Germline trimming cut 4 bases from V and 9 bases from J; bases unmatched to any gene: 8. Germline V gene data show CDR1 as LGHNA and CDR2 as YSLEER. The CDR3 loop reads CASSPPGGQSEQFF. The CDR3 DNA sequence: TGCGCCAGCAGCCCCCCGGGGGGGCAGAGTGAGCAGTTCTTC.

This clonotype has just a few counts. The chain recombines TRBV4-3 with TRBJ2-1, with TRBD2 identical over 8 bases. Germline loops: CDR1 LGHNA, CDR2 YSLEER. After removal of 3 bases from V and 5 bases from J, the junction contained 9 bases not matched to a gene. This CDR3 comprises 16 residues. The CDR3 region has the DNA TGCGCCAGCAGCCAGGGTGCCGGGACTAGTGACAATGAGCAGTTCTTC. This translates into CASSQGAGTSDNEQFF.

This clonotype was found a few times. This rearrangement joins TRBV20-1 to TRBJ1-5, with a possible D match to TRBD1 (5 bases). The V and J ends lost 4 bases and 3 bases respectively, with 13 bases between them. The CDR3 is 14 residues long. CDR1 DFQATT and CDR2 SNEGSKA come from the germline V gene (reference sequence). The chain's CDR3 is CSANDRKHNQPQHF. The CDR3 nucleotides are TGCAGTGCTAACGACAGAAAGCACAATCAGCCCCAGCATTTT.

The J gene is TRBJ1-5, the V gene TRBV2; D unresolved. CDR1 and CDR2 from the germline V gene are SNHLY and FYNNEI. Trimming stripped 0 bases from V and 11 bases from J, with 11 bases between. This CDR3 has 13 amino acids. The CDR3 loop is CASSEAERSTQHF. The CDR3 bases are TGTGCCAGCAGTGAAGCGGAAAGGTCGACCCAGCATTTT.